This TCR beta chain came from a study of blood T cell repertoires in COVID-19. J was trimmed by 5 bases and V by 2 bases; bases with no gene match: 6. The CDR3 runs to 16 residues. Per germline, CDR1 SGDLS and CDR2 YYNGEE. Assay used: immunoSEQ multiplex PCR; TCRdb lists only in-frame clones, some missing. The data hold around 72,000 clones, with under 90% observed a single time. The sequence derives from a man aged 65-85 years with active or convalescent COVID-19. The rearrangement links TRBV9 to TRBJ2-3, with 12 positions matching TRBD2. Sequenced input: peripheral blood. The CDR3 DNA follows: TGTGCCAGCAGCGTCACCCTAGCGGGAGGGCAAGATACGCAGTATTTT. Translating it yields CASSVTLAGGQDTQYF. Full variable domain (outside the CDR3, taken from reference TRBV9 and TRBJ2-3): DSGVTQTPKHLITATGQRVTLRCSPRSGDLSVYWYQQSLDQGLQFLIQYYNGEERAKGNILERFSAQQFPDLHSELNLSSLELGDSALYFCASSVTLAGGQDTQYFGPGTRLTVL.